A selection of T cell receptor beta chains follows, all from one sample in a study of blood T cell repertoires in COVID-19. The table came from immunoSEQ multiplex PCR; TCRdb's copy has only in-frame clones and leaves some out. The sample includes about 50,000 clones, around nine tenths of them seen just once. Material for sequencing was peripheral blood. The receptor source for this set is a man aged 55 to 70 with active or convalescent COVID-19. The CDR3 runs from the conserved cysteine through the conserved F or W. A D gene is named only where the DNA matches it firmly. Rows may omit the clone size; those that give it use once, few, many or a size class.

TGTGCCAGCAGCAGATCTGCTTCCTACAATGAGCAGTTCTTC	CASSRSASYNEQFF	TRBV6-5	TRBJ2-1	few	.
TGTGCCAGCAGCTTGGAGGGGTTGATCTACGAGCAGTACTTC	CASSLEGLIYEQYF	TRBV5-5	TRBJ2-7	.	.
TGTGCCAGCTCACCCACAGGCTTAACCTACAATGAGCAGTTCTTC	CASSPTGLTYNEQFF	TRBV18	TRBJ2-1	.	.
TGTGCCAGCAGCGAAGGGACAGGTAATAGCAATCAGCCCCAGCATTTT	CASSEGTGNSNQPQHF	TRBV7-2	TRBJ1-5	.	TRBD1
TGTGCCAGTAGTATAAAACAGGCTCCCTGGCCCCAGCATTTT	CASSIKQAPWPQHF	TRBV19	TRBJ1-5	.	.
TGTGCCAGCACTCTCTCTGGGCAGAACTATGGCTACACCTTC	CASTLSGQNYGYTF	TRBV28	TRBJ1-2	.	.
TGTGCCAGCAGCCAAGATCTTGTTTCGGGCTACACCTTC	CASSQDLVSGYTF	TRBV3-1/TRBV3-2	TRBJ1-2	.	.
TGTGCCTCGGCCCGAGGAGGTACAACTAATGAAAAACTGTTTTTT	CASARGGTTNEKLFF	TRBV6-4	TRBJ1-4	.	.
TGTGCCAGCAGCCAAGATCGTGGACAACCGAACACTGAAGCTTTCTTT	CASSQDRGQPNTEAFF	TRBV3-1/TRBV3-2	TRBJ1-1	.	.
TGTGCCACCAGTGATCAGGGTGGCTACACCTTC	CATSDQGGYTF	TRBV24-1	TRBJ1-2	.	.
TGCGCCAGCAGCCAAGTGGCAGGGGGAGTAAGGACCGAGCAGTACTTC	CASSQVAGGVRTEQYF	TRBV4-1	TRBJ2-7	.	TRBD1
TGTGCCAGCAGCTCAGACGGACAGACTTATCAGCCCCAGCATTTT	CASSSDGQTYQPQHF	TRBV9	TRBJ1-5	.	.
TGTGCCACCAGTGATTTCGGGGGGCAGGGGGCAGGTGAGCAGTTCTTC	CATSDFGGQGAGEQFF	TRBV24-1	TRBJ2-1	.	.
TGTGCCAGCAGCAGGGGACAGTTGTATAGCACAGATACGCAGTATTTT	CASSRGQLYSTDTQYF	TRBV6-2/TRBV6-3	TRBJ2-3	few	TRBD1
TGTGCCACCAGCAGAGTTCCAGGCCAAGAGACCCAGTACTTC	CATSRVPGQETQYF	TRBV15	TRBJ2-5	.	.
TGTGCCGTGACAGGGGCTGGAAACACCATATATTTT	CAVTGAGNTIYF	TRBV10-3	TRBJ1-3	.	TRBD1
TGTGCCAGCTCACCACCGGGTATTCGCAGGGGAGAGACCCAGTACTTC	CASSPPGIRRGETQYF	TRBV18	TRBJ2-5	.	.
TGTGCCAGCAGTGGTTCCGGGACAGGGGGCGAAGATGGCTATGGCTACACCTTC	CASSGSGTGGEDGYGYTF	TRBV28	TRBJ1-2	.	TRBD1
TGTGCCAGCAGCCAAACGACAGGCACCGCAACTAATGAAAAACTGTTTTTT	CASSQTTGTATNEKLFF	TRBV7-8	TRBJ1-4	.	.
TGTGCCAGCAGACCCGGACCCGGACAGGGTAGACACAATGAGCAGTTCTTC	CASRPGPGQGRHNEQFF	TRBV2	TRBJ2-1	.	TRBD1
TGCGCCAGCAGCTTGTTGGGGGCGAATCAGCCCCAGCATTTT	CASSLLGANQPQHF	TRBV5-1	TRBJ1-5	.	.
TGTGCCATCCGCGACGGGACAGTGAACACTGAAGCTTTCTTT	CAIRDGTVNTEAFF	TRBV10-3	TRBJ1-1	.	TRBD1
TGTGCCAGCAGTGATCCGGGAGGAGCTCACAGAAATACGCAGTATTTT	CASSDPGGAHRNTQYF	TRBV6-1	TRBJ2-3	.	TRBD2
TGTGCCAGTAGTATAGGGAGGTGGAGCAGGGGGAATTCACCCCTCCACTTT	CASSIGRWSRGNSPLHF	TRBV19	TRBJ1-6	.	TRBD1
TGTGCCAGTAGTATTTTAGGGGAACCCCTCCACTTT	CASSILGEPLHF	TRBV19	TRBJ1-6	.	.
TGTGCCAGCAGTCCCGGGTACCAAGAGACCCAGTACTTC	CASSPGYQETQYF	TRBV27	TRBJ2-5	.	.
TGTGCCAGCAGCTTACCAGGGGAGACCCAGTACTTC	CASSLPGETQYF	TRBV7-8	TRBJ2-5	.	.
TGTGCCAGCTCACTTGAGGGAGGAAAACTGTTTTTT	CASSLEGGKLFF	TRBV18	TRBJ1-4	.	.
TGTGCCAGCAGTCGGGGACAGTTGGGTATGGGCAATCAGCCCCAGCATTTT	CASSRGQLGMGNQPQHF	TRBV27	TRBJ1-5	.	TRBD1
TGTGCCAGCAGTGCGACAGGGGGCGATCAGCCCCAGCATTTT	CASSATGGDQPQHF	TRBV28	TRBJ1-5	.	TRBD1
TGTGCCAGCAGCCAATACATGACAGGGAAGCCTAATGAAAAACTGTTTTTT	CASSQYMTGKPNEKLFF	TRBV3-1/TRBV3-2	TRBJ1-4	.	TRBD1
TGTGCCAGCAGCCAAGCAGTGAACTATGGCTACACCTTC	CASSQAVNYGYTF	TRBV3-1/TRBV3-2	TRBJ1-2	few	.
TGTGCCAGCAGCTTAGAACAGGGTAGGGAACTGTTTTTT	CASSLEQGRELFF	TRBV7-8	TRBJ1-4	.	.
TGTGCCATCAGTGAGTCACTAGCGGGGGCAGATACGCAGTATTTT	CAISESLAGADTQYF	TRBV10-3	TRBJ2-3	.	TRBD2
TGTGCTAAGCCGTACCAGCCCCAGCATTTT	CAKPYQPQHF	TRBV12-5	TRBJ1-5	.	.
TGCGCCAGCAGCCAAGTTGCGGGTTTCGGCTACACCTTC	CASSQVAGFGYTF	TRBV4-3	TRBJ1-2	.	.
TGTGCCAGCTCACCCCAGCCGGGGACAGGGGCGGATACGCAGTATTTT	CASSPQPGTGADTQYF	TRBV18	TRBJ2-3	.	TRBD1
TGCGCCAGCAGCTTTCATCCCGGGACAGGGGCCACCGGGGAGCTGTTTTTT	CASSFHPGTGATGELFF	TRBV5-1	TRBJ2-2	.	TRBD1
TGCAGCGTTGAGTTGGACAGGGGAGAGACCCAGTACTTC	CSVELDRGETQYF	TRBV29-1	TRBJ2-5	.	TRBD1
TGCGCCAGCAGCTTGCGGGGGGGCACAGATACGCAGTATTTT	CASSLRGGTDTQYF	TRBV5-1	TRBJ2-3	.	TRBD2
TGTGCCAGCAGCGTCAAGGCTGGGACAGAGTGGGACTATGGCTACACCTTC	CASSVKAGTEWDYGYTF	TRBV9	TRBJ1-2	.	TRBD1
TGTGCCAGCAGCTTGAGGGGGTCGGCCTCCTACGAGCAGTACTTC	CASSLRGSASYEQYF	TRBV5-8	TRBJ2-7	.	.
TGTGCCAGCAGCTTAGATCACGACAGGGGAAAGTCACCCCTCCACTTT	CASSLDHDRGKSPLHF	TRBV11-2	TRBJ1-6	.	TRBD1
TGCGCCAGCAGCCAAGTTCGCGGGCCTAGAAGCCATACGCAGTATTTT	CASSQVRGPRSHTQYF	TRBV4-1	TRBJ2-3	.	.
TGTGCCAGTAGTAGCAGGGAATATTCCTACGAGCAGTACTTC	CASSSREYSYEQYF	TRBV19	TRBJ2-7	.	.
TGTGCCACCAGTGGAATGGGGGCCCGGGGCTACAATGAGCAGTTCTTC	CATSGMGARGYNEQFF	TRBV24-1	TRBJ2-1	.	.
TGTGCCAGCAGCCAAGGCCGAGGTCAGCCCCAGCATTTT	CASSQGRGQPQHF	TRBV3-1/TRBV3-2	TRBJ1-5	.	.
TGTGCCAGCAGCAAGGGTCCTGACAGGACTGTCGAAAAACTGTTTTTT	CASSKGPDRTVEKLFF	TRBV21-1	TRBJ1-4	.	.
TGTGCCTGGGGGACATTATTCTCTGGAAACACCATATATTTT	CAWGTLFSGNTIYF	TRBV30	TRBJ1-3	once	.
TGTGCCAGCAGTCTCCAGGGGACCTGGACTGAAGCTTTCTTT	CASSLQGTWTEAFF	TRBV6-5	TRBJ1-1	.	.
TGTGCCAGTAGTCCCCCAGGGACAGGGATATACAATGAGCAGTTCTTC	CASSPPGTGIYNEQFF	TRBV19	TRBJ2-1	.	TRBD1
TGTGCCAGCAGCTTAAGAAGTTCGGGGACTAGCACAGATACGCAGTATTTT	CASSLRSSGTSTDTQYF	TRBV7-3	TRBJ2-3	.	.
TGTGCCAGCTCACCAAGGGGTAATGAAAAACTGTTTTTT	CASSPRGNEKLFF	TRBV18	TRBJ1-4	.	.
TGTGCCAGCAGCGCCGGGACAGACTCCTACGAGCAGTACTTC	CASSAGTDSYEQYF	TRBV28	TRBJ2-7	.	TRBD1
TGTGCCAGCTCACCTTTTTTACAGGGACCAATGAACACTGAAGCTTTCTTT	CASSPFLQGPMNTEAFF	TRBV18	TRBJ1-1	once	.